What follows are 6 T cell receptor beta chains derived from one specimen sequenced in a study of blood T cell repertoires in COVID-19. Sequenced by immunoSEQ multiplex PCR; TCRdb stores in-frame clones only, minus some. The table records 110,000 or so clones, more than 70% of them present only once. The sequenced material came from peripheral blood. The receptors stem from an older woman with COVID-19, enrolled during active disease.

The rearrangement links TRBV6-6 to TRBJ2-3; 12 positions agree with TRBD2. Germline V gene sequence: CDR1 MNHNY, CDR2 SVGAGI (reference sequence). CDR3 length equals 16 residues. After removal of 2 bases from V and 6 bases from J, the junction contained 6 bases not matched to a gene. CDR3 nucleotides: TGTGCCAGCAGTTACGGACTAGCGGGGAGCCATGATACGCAGTATTTT. Translating gives CASSYGLAGSHDTQYF.

V is TRBV6-2 or TRBV6-3 and J is TRBJ1-1, with 9 positions matching TRBD1. The CDR3 has 14 amino acids. Germline CDR1 is MNHEY and CDR2 is SVGEGT. V gave up 6 bases and J gave up 4 bases; unmatched junction bases: 6. DNA of the CDR3: TGTGCCAGCAGCTCGACAGGGGGGAGCACTGAAGCTTTCTTT. It encodes CASSSTGGSTEAFF.

This chain links TRBV27 with TRBJ1-3, with D hard to call. Germline CDR1 is MNHEY and CDR2 is SMNVEV (reference sequence). This CDR3 region has 14 residues. Trimming took 5 bases from V and 4 from J, leaving 12 bases between them. The CDR3 is CASSPEGRGNTIYF. The CDR3 region has the DNA TGTGCCAGCAGTCCCGAGGGTAGGGGAAACACCATATATTTT.

This chain uses TRBV5-4 with TRBJ1-1, with a weak D call TRBD1 (6 bases). The germline V and J ends were trimmed by 1 base and 0 bases, with 16 bases remaining between them. The CDR3 extends over 17 amino acids. The germline V gene encodes CDR1 SGHNT and CDR2 YYREEE (reference sequence). This chain's CDR3 is CASSLFGQRRMNTEAFF. The CDR3 coding sequence is TGTGCCAGCAGCTTGTTTGGACAGCGAAGGATGAACACTGAAGCTTTCTTT.

This clone has just a few counts. The rearrangement joins TRBV15 to TRBJ1-1; perhaps TRBD1 as D (6 bases). Germline-derived CDR1 and CDR2 are LNHNV and YYDKDF (reference sequence). CDR3 length equals 19 residues. V lost 0 bases to trimming and J lost 6 bases, with 26 bases between them. Here the CDR3 DNA reads TGTGCCACCAGCAGAGATCGGTCGGTAAGGGGGACCCGTTCGGCTGAAGCTTTCTTT. Its translation is CATSRDRSVRGTRSAEAFF.

CDR3 coding DNA: TGTGCCAGCAGTTCCGAGGGGGCCTCGTACAATGAGCAGTTCTTC. Its protein is CASSSEGASYNEQFF. The rearrangement links TRBV6-5 to TRBJ2-1; 7 bases align to TRBD1. The CDR3 totals 15 residues. CDR1 is MNHEY and CDR2 is SVGAGI in the germline V gene. J gave up 4 bases and V 4 bases, and 7 bases lay outside the gene matches.